This T cell receptor beta chain was obtained from a study of post-analysis software for immune sequencing data. The overall study: The study covered relapsing-remitting, secondary progressive and progressive-relapsing courses of multiple sclerosis. Study findings and constraints: Several TRBV segments (TRBV5-6, TRBV5-1 and TRBV20-1 among them) occurred more frequently in patients than in controls.

In regard to this clonotype: What it binds is not known.

CDR3 length equals 13 residues. With 5 bases removed from V and 5 bases from J, the gap between germline ends came to 13 bases. Germline CDR1 and CDR2: SGHTA and FQGTGA. Tagging with unique molecular identifiers was a feature of the TCR beta cDNA libraries. Researchers reported roughly 0.5 million cDNA molecules coming from approximately 0.95 to 9.8 million T cells. Each CDR3 protein gets one entry after TCRdb re-called the PCR reads with MiXCR. The data contain hundreds of thousands of distinct CDR3 sequences, approximately 53% of them seen just once; the ten biggest clones take up around 4.5%. The clonotype was recovered from a girl aged 5-17 years with multiple sclerosis. This chain joins TRBV7-3 and TRBJ2-7; D possibly corresponds to TRBD1 (5 bases). The sample comprised blood. The CDR3 coding sequence is TGTGCCAGCAGCCGATGGCCCAGGGACGAGCAGTACTTC. Its protein is CASSRWPRDEQYF. The full variable domain, its missing parts supplied by reference TRBV7-3 and TRBJ2-7, is GAGVSQTPSNKVTEKGKYVELRCDPISGHTALYWYRQSLGQGPEFLIYFQGTGAADDSGLPNDRFFAVRPEGSVSTLKIQRTERGDSAVYLCASSRWPRDEQYFGPGTRLTVT.